This T cell receptor beta chain was observed in a study of neurological immune-mediated disorders. General study findings and limits: Levels of TCR clonal expansion peaked in HTLV-1-associated myelopathy and reached their lowest in multiple sclerosis, under those of healthy controls. Phylogenetic grouping placed 18 of 34 multiple sclerosis patients' repertoires in one related-CDR3 cluster, a possible signature.

A single run covered 15-18 subjects with over 180 million TCR-beta sequences. TCRdb ran MiXCR on the 5' RACE reads and lists one entry per CDR3 protein. The table lists about 25,000 distinct CDR3 sequences, around 3.4% of them singletons, with 7% in the top ten. This CDR3 has 12 residues. V lost 0 bases to trimming and J lost 7 bases, with 7 bases between them. Germline lookup yields CDR1 SEHNR and CDR2 FQNEAQ (reference sequence). This clonotype was recorded at least ten times. Its target is unknown. This sequence may be a read error, since a much larger clone differs from it by one base. The genes are TRBV7-9 and TRBJ2-7, with a weak D call TRBD1 (6 bases). This clonotype was obtained from a woman in her 30s with multiple sclerosis. Specimen: PBMCs. The CDR3 DNA reads TGTGCCAGCAGCTTAGCAGGGGGAGAGCAGTACTTC. Encoded protein: CASSLAGGEQYF.